Listed here are 21 T cell receptor beta chains from one sample, sequenced in a study of human T cells and chemical hapten exposure. TCRdb re-called the RACE reads through MiXCR, storing one row per CDR3 protein. The data contain around 110,000 distinct CDR3 sequences, approximately 10% of them seen just once; the ten biggest clones take up more than 2%. Documented time point: patch test 3, about 24 weeks after DPC sensitization. Treatment in this sample: therapeutic diphenylcyclopropenone sensitization with weekly scalp DPC. The starting material was whole blood, obtained in connection with sensitization to the hapten diphenylcyclopropenone (DPC). The receptors were sampled from a woman in her fifties or sixties with alopecia areata. Some clones in this sample may be carry-over from other donors' samples.

This clonotype turned up a few times. The chain has TRBV11-3 and TRBJ2-3, with TRBD2 matching over 16 bases. The CDR3 length is 17 residues. Per the germline V gene, CDR1 is SGHNT and CDR2 is YENEEA. V lost 5 bases, J lost 6 bases, and 8 bases stayed unmatched. CDR3 nucleotides: TGTGCCAGCAGCCCGGGGACTAGCGGGAGGGCCACTGATACGCAGTATTTT. Its protein is CASSPGTSGRATDTQYF. The variable domain in full, completed from reference TRBV11-3 and TRBJ2-3, reads EAGVVQSPRYKIIEKKQPVAFWCNPISGHNTLYWYLQNLGQGPELLIRYENEEAVDDSQLPKDRFSAERLKGVDSTLKIQPAELGDSAVYLCASSPGTSGRATDTQYFGPGTRLTVL.

This clonotype showed up just a few times. V is TRBV29-1 and J is TRBJ1-5; D is uncertain. The CDR3 extends over 14 amino acids. Trimming removed 6 bases at V and 0 bases at J, with 12 bases between. Germline V gene lookup returns CDR1 SQVTM and CDR2 ANQGSEA. CDR3 sequence reads: CSVLPGSSNQPQHF. CDR3 bases: TGCAGCGTCCTTCCCGGGTCTAGCAATCAGCCCCAGCATTTT. Full variable domain (outside the CDR3, taken from reference TRBV29-1 and TRBJ1-5): SAVISQKPSRDICQRGTSLTIQCQVDSQVTMMFWYRQQPGQSLTLIATANQGSEATYESGFVIDKFPISRPNLTFSTLTVSNMSPEDSSIYLCSVLPGSSNQPQHFGDGTRLSIL.

A few counts support this clonotype. This chain joins TRBV9 and TRBJ1-1, with D perhaps TRBD1 (6 bases). The germline V gene has CDR1 SGDLS and CDR2 YYNGEE. The length of the CDR3 is 14 residues. Trimming stripped 0 bases from V and 6 bases from J, with 12 bases between. CDR3 region: CASSVDQGSAEAFF. In DNA, the CDR3 is TGTGCCAGCAGCGTAGATCAGGGGAGCGCTGAAGCTTTCTTT.

The CDR3 region is CASSRTGLGNSPLHF. The CDR3 DNA is TGTGCCAGCAGCCGGACAGGGTTAGGTAATTCACCCCTCCACTTT. The rearrangement links TRBV7-8 to TRBJ1-6, with 8 nucleotides matching TRBD1. CDR3 length equals 15 residues. With V trimmed by 5 bases and J by 6 bases, 6 bases remained unmatched. From germline, CDR1 is SGHVS and CDR2 FQNEAQ.

In its sample, this clonotype was seen a few times. CDR3 amino acids: CASSLGWNTSTDTQYF. The DNA for the CDR3 is TGTGCCAGCAGCTTAGGGTGGAACACGAGCACAGATACGCAGTATTTT. The chain employs TRBV7-2 and TRBJ2-3; D unresolved. From germline, CDR1 is SGHTA and CDR2 FQGNSA. This CDR3 spans 16 amino acids. With 1 base removed from V and 0 bases from J, the gap between germline ends came to 11 bases. The full variable domain, its missing parts supplied by reference TRBV7-2 and TRBJ2-3, is GAGVSQSPSNKVTEKGKDVELRCDPISGHTALYWYRQSLGQGLEFLIYFQGNSAPDKSGLPSDRFSAERTGGSVSTLTIQRTQQEDSAVYLCASSLGWNTSTDTQYFGPGTRLTVL.

This clonotype was observed many times. V usage is TRBV20-1 and J usage is TRBJ2-7; the D call may be TRBD1 or TRBD2 (6 bases each). The germline V and J ends were trimmed by 3 bases and 1 base, with 10 bases remaining between them. The CDR3 loop spans 13 amino acids. Germline assignment: CDR1 DFQATT and CDR2 SNEGSKA (reference sequence). The CDR3 region is CSARSGASYEQYF. In nucleotides, the CDR3 is TGCAGTGCTAGGTCGGGGGCTTCCTACGAGCAGTACTTC.

This clonotype showed up just a few times. The chain is built from TRBV4-1 and TRBJ2-3; D not certain. The CDR3 is 15 amino acids. Germline lookup yields CDR1 MGHRA and CDR2 YSYEKL. Trimming took 0 bases from V and 2 from J, leaving 9 bases between them. The CDR3 nucleotides read TGCGCCAGCAGCCAAGACAGGCGCTACACAGATACGCAGTATTTT. It is translated as CASSQDRRYTDTQYF.

This clonotype was counted only a few times. The gene calls are TRBV5-4 and TRBJ2-7; 7 bases map to TRBD2. V lost 0 bases and J lost 4; bases outside the gene matches: 7. Germline-derived CDR1 and CDR2 are SGHNT and YYREEE (reference sequence). The CDR3 has 15 residues. This CDR3 reads CASSLGGAGDYEQYF. The DNA of the CDR3 is TGTGCCAGCAGCTTGGGGGGCGCGGGAGATTACGAGCAGTACTTC.

In its sample, this clonotype was seen a few times. This chain connects TRBV30 to TRBJ2-3; D is unresolved. Germline V gene lookup returns CDR1 GTSNPN and CDR2 SVGIG (reference sequence). This CDR3 contains 11 residues. Trimming shortened V by 2 bases and J by 6 bases, and 6 bases separated the two germline ends. DNA of the CDR3: TGTGCCTGGAGTAGTAGCGATACGCAGTATTTT. This sequence encodes CAWSSSDTQYF.

This clonotype showed up just a few times. The V gene is TRBV12-5, the J gene TRBJ2-7, with D tentatively TRBD2 (5 bases). Germline values: CDR1 LGHNT, CDR2 FRNRAP. The CDR3 has 13 residues. Deletions cut 1 base from V and 6 bases from J, with 10 bases between. In DNA form, the CDR3 reads TGTGCTAGTGGTTTGGGGGAGAGGGCCGAGCAGTACTTC. It translates to CASGLGERAEQYF.

This clonotype was seen a handful of times. This chain links TRBV6-1 with TRBJ1-5; the D is unclear. CDR3 length equals 10 residues. Between the trimmed V and J ends, which lost 8 bases and 4 bases, there was a span of 3 bases. Germline-derived CDR1 and CDR2 are MNHNS and SASEGT. The CDR3 sequence is CASGNQPQHF. CDR3 nucleotide sequence: TGTGCCAGCGGAAATCAGCCCCAGCATTTT.

This clonotype appeared many times. The chain uses TRBV3-1 and TRBJ2-5; D unresolved. V was clipped by 4 bases and J by 0 bases, with 3 bases between them. The CDR3 is made up of 12 amino acids. Germline CDR1 LGHDT, CDR2 YNNKEL (reference sequence). The CDR3: CASSRDQETQYF. The CDR3 DNA follows: TGTGCCAGCAGCCGGGACCAAGAGACCCAGTACTTC.

This clonotype was observed a handful of times. The chain links TRBV29-1 to TRBJ2-4; no clear D gene. The CDR3 loop spans 10 amino acids. Per germline, CDR1 SQVTM and CDR2 ANQGSEA. The ends were cut back, 4 bases at V and 7 bases at J, with 5 bases in the middle. The CDR3 region is CSVGNNIQYF. The CDR3 DNA sequence: TGCAGCGTTGGAAACAACATTCAGTACTTC.

The gene calls are TRBV4-2 and TRBJ1-1; maybe TRBD1 (5 bases). V was shortened by 0 bases and J by 5 bases, with 13 bases between the two germline ends. Per the germline V gene, CDR1 is LGHNA and CDR2 is YNFKEQ. The CDR3 extends over 15 amino acids. The CDR3 loop reads CASSQDRAGLTEAFF. The CDR3 nucleotides are TGTGCCAGCAGCCAAGATAGGGCAGGGCTGACTGAAGCTTTCTTT.

The chain is built from TRBV10-3 and TRBJ2-1, with no clear D. From germline, CDR1 is ENHRY and CDR2 SYGVKD. V lost 3 bases, J lost 10 bases, and 10 bases lay in between. CDR3 length equals 12 residues. The CDR3 loop is CAISEVRSEQFF. CDR3 DNA: TGTGCCATCAGTGAAGTGAGATCCGAGCAGTTCTTC.

The table lists this clonotype with many counts. The chain uses TRBV7-9 and TRBJ1-1, with a possible D match to TRBD1 (5 bases). Deletions cut 1 base from V and 5 bases from J, with 14 bases between. Per the germline V gene, CDR1 is SEHNR and CDR2 is FQNEAQ (reference sequence). The CDR3 consists of 15 residues. The CDR3 protein is CASSLVSPGPTEAFF. The CDR3 coding sequence is TGTGCCAGCAGCTTAGTCAGTCCAGGGCCGACTGAAGCTTTCTTT.

This clonotype was observed a few times. The J gene is TRBJ2-3, the V gene TRBV28; the match to TRBD2 covers 11 bases. From germline, CDR1 is MDHEN and CDR2 SYDVKM. V lost 2 bases and J lost 5; bases outside the gene matches: 3. The CDR3 is 15 amino acids. DNA for the CDR3: TGTGCCAGCAGTTTAGCTAGCGGGAGGCTAGATACGCAGTATTTT. Its protein is CASSLASGRLDTQYF.

The chain has TRBV21-1 and TRBJ2-1; the table's D call, TRBD1, has no DNA check behind it. TRBV21-1 is annotated as a pseudogene. The CDR3 spans 17 residues. This chain's CDR3 is CASSRKLRDLSYNEQFF. CDR3 coding DNA: TGTGCCAGCAGCCGTAAACTCCGGGACCTAAGCTACAATGAGCAGTTCTTC.

This clonotype showed up just a few times. The V gene is TRBV28, the J gene TRBJ2-7; 8 bases fit TRBD1. The CDR3 length is 15 residues. Germline V CDR1 and CDR2: MDHEN, SYDVKM. V shed 4 bases, J shed 1 base, and the junction held 6 bases outside the gene matches. The CDR3: CASSSRQGFSYEQYF. The DNA for the CDR3 is TGTGCCAGCAGTTCCCGACAGGGGTTTTCCTACGAGCAGTACTTC.

This clonotype was seen repeatedly, ten times or more. This chain connects TRBV20-1 to TRBJ2-7; perhaps TRBD1 as D (6 bases). This CDR3 comprises 14 residues. Between the trimmed V and J ends, which lost 5 bases and 5 bases, there was a span of 19 bases. Germline loops: CDR1 DFQATT, CDR2 SNEGSKA (reference sequence). The CDR3 protein is CSAQGTVLQHEQYF. CDR3 DNA sequence: TGCAGTGCTCAGGGGACGGTCCTACAGCACGAGCAGTACTTC.

This clonotype has a handful of counts. The rearrangement links TRBV2 to TRBJ1-2; 10 bases are a match to TRBD1. Unmatched junction bases numbered 4, after V lost 2 bases and J lost 4 bases. This CDR3 region has 15 residues. Looked up from germline, CDR1 is SNHLY and CDR2 is FYNNEI. The CDR3 loop reads CASSERQGAAYGYTF. The CDR3 bases are TGTGCCAGCAGTGAACGACAGGGGGCGGCCTATGGCTACACCTTC.